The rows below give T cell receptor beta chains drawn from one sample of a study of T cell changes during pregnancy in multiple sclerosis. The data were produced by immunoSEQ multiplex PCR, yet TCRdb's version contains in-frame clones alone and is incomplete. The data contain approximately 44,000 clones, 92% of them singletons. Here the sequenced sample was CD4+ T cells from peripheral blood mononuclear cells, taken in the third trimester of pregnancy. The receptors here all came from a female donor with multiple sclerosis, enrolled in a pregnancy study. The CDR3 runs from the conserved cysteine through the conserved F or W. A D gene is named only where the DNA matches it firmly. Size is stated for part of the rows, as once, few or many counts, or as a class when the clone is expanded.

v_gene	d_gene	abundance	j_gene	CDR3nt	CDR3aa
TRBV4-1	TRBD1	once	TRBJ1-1	TGCGCCAGCAGCTCCCCCTTCGACAGGGCGAACACTGAAGCTTTCTTT	CASSSPFDRANTEAFF
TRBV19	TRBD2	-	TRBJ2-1	TGTGCCAGTAGACTAGCGGGAGGCCCCGGCTCCTACAATGAGCAGTTCTTC	CASRLAGGPGSYNEQFF
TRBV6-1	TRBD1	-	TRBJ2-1	TGTGCCAGCAGTGAAGCCCGGACAGGGGGCTATGAGCAGTTCTTC	CASSEARTGGYEQFF
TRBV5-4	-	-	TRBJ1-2	TGTGCCAGCTCCTCCTCTCTTTTATTGGCCTCTAACTATGGCTACACCTTC	CASSSSLLLASNYGYTF
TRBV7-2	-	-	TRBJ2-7	TGTGCCAGCAGCCGGGGGAGGTACGAGCAGTACTTC	CASSRGRYEQYF
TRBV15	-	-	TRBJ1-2	TGTGCCACCAGCAGAGAGAGTGGTTTGTATGGCTACACCTTC	CATSRESGLYGYTF
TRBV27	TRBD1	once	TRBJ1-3	TGTGCCAGCACCAAAGGCCATCCGTCCGGACAGGGGGAAAACGGAAACACCATATATTTT	CASTKGHPSGQGENGNTIYF
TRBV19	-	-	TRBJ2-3	TGTGCCAGTAGTATTCGGCGGGTTTCCACAGATACGCAGTATTTT	CASSIRRVSTDTQYF
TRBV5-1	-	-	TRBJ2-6	TGCGCCAGCAGCGTGGGACACGGTGATGCCAACGTCCTGACTTTC	CASSVGHGDANVLTF
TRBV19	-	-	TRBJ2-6	TGTGCCAGTAGTAGACGGGTCTCTGGGGCCAACGTCCTGACTTTC	CASSRRVSGANVLTF
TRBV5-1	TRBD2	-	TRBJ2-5	TGCGCCAGCAGCAGTAGCGGGAGAGGAGAGACCCAGTACTTC	CASSSSGRGETQYF
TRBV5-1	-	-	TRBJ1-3	TGCGCCAGCAGCTCGGGGGACGCACGCAATTCGAAAACCATATATTTT	CASSSGDARNSKTIYF
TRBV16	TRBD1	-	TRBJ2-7	TGTGCCAGCAGCCAATCGGGACAGGGAAAAAGCTACGAGCAGTACTTC	CASSQSGQGKSYEQYF
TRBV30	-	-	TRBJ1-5	TGTGCCTGGAGTGTAGAGGGGGGGGGCAATCAGCCCCAGCATTTT	CAWSVEGGGNQPQHF
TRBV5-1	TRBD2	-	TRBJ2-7	TGCGCCAGCAACGTACTAGCGGGATCCCACGAGCAGTACTTC	CASNVLAGSHEQYF
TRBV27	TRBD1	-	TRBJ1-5	TGTGCCAGCAGTTTAGGGACAGGGATGAATCAGCCCCAGCATTTT	CASSLGTGMNQPQHF
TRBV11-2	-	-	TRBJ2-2	TGTGCCAGCAGCTTAGTTGCGGGAGGGGAGCTGTTTTTT	CASSLVAGGELFF
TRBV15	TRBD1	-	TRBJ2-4	TGTGCCACCAGCAGAGCGAGCCTCGGGACAGGGAACCGAGCCAAAAACATTCAGTACTTC	CATSRASLGTGNRAKNIQYF
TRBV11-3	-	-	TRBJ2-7	TGTGCCAGCAGCCCCGGAGGGTCACAATACGAGCAGTACTTC	CASSPGGSQYEQYF
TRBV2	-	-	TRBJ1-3	TGTGCCAGCAGCCAAGCCCCAGGGGCCGTTTCCTTT	CASSQAPGAVSF
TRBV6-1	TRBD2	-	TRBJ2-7	TGTGCCAGCAGTAAAGTCAAAGGGGGGACTAGCGGGAGAAGTGAGGGGCAGTACTTC	CASSKVKGGTSGRSEGQYF
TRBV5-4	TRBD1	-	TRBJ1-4	TGTGCCAGCAGCTTACAAATGACAGGGGGAGATGAAAAACTGTTTTTT	CASSLQMTGGDEKLFF
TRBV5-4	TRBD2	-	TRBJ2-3	TGTGCCAGCAGGAAAGATGTGGGACTAGCGGGAGCCCTAGCAGATACGCAGTATTTT	CASRKDVGLAGALADTQYF
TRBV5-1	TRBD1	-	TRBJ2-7	TGCGCCAGCAGCAGACAGGGAGAGTACGAGCAGTACTTC	CASSRQGEYEQYF
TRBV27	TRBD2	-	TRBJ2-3	TGTGCCAGCAGTTTGTCTAGCGGGAGGGGGGGGGACACAGATACGCAGTATTTT	CASSLSSGRGGDTDTQYF
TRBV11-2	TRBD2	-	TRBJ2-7	TGTGCCAGCAGCCCCCAAAAGACTAGCGGGAGAGGCGGGCTCCGCGAGCAGTACTTC	CASSPQKTSGRGGLREQYF
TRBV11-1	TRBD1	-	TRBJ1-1	TGTGCCAGCAGCTTTTCACAGGGGCCCAACACTGAAGCTTTCTTT	CASSFSQGPNTEAFF
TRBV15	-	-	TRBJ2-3	TGTGCCACCAGCAGACTAAATACAGATACGCAGTATTTT	CATSRLNTDTQYF
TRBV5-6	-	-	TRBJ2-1	TGTGCCAGCAGCTGGATAGACAGAGACTACAATGAGCAGTTCTTC	CASSWIDRDYNEQFF
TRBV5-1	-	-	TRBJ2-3	TGCGCCAGCAGCTCCGGACTGAGCACAGATACGCAGTATTTT	CASSSGLSTDTQYF
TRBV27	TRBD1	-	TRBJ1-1	TGTGCCAGCGGGAGACAGGGCTACACTGAAGCTTTCTTT	CASGRQGYTEAFF
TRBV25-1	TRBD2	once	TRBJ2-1	TGTGCCAGCAGTGGAGGACTAGCGAGTCAGTTCTTC	CASSGGLASQFF
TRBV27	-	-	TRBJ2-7	TGTGCCAGCAGTCCCCGGGTCTTAGGGGCCTACGAGCAGTACTTC	CASSPRVLGAYEQYF
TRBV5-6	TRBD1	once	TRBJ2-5	TGTGCCAGCAGCGCAGGGGGACCGACTGGGACCCAGTACTTC	CASSAGGPTGTQYF
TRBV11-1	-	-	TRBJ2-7	TGTGCCAGCAGCCGAGCCGACGGACTCTCCTACGAGCAGTACTTC	CASSRADGLSYEQYF
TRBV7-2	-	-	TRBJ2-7	TGTGCCAGCAGCTTGACATCCTACGAGCAGTACTTC	CASSLTSYEQYF
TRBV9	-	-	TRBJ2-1	TGTGCCAGCAGCGTAGGGAGGACAGTTTACAATGAGCAGTTCTTC	CASSVGRTVYNEQFF
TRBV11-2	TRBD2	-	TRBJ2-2	TGTGCCAGCAGCCCTTGGGAGGGGACTAGCGCCGGGGAGCTGTTTTTT	CASSPWEGTSAGELFF
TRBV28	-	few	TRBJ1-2	TGTGCCAGCAGTATACCGGGACAAGGGCGGGGCTACACCTTC	CASSIPGQGRGYTF
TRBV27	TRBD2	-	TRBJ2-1	TGTGCCAGCAGTTTTACGCTAGCGGGAAAGACTGAGCAGTTCTTC	CASSFTLAGKTEQFF
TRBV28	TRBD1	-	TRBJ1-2	TGTGCCAGCAGTTTGCAGGGGGGACAAGGCAACTATGGCTACACCTTC	CASSLQGGQGNYGYTF
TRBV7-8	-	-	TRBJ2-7	TGTGCCAGCAGCTTAGCGCTGAGACCCGCGGATGGTGAGCAGTACTTC	CASSLALRPADGEQYF
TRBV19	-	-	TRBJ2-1	TGTGCCAGTACCAAAAGGGGGGGGAGGAACTACAATGAGCAGTTCTTC	CASTKRGGRNYNEQFF
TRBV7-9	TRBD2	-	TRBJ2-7	TGTGCCAGCAGCTTAGCTTTCCCAGCGGGAGGCCACGAGCAGTACTTC	CASSLAFPAGGHEQYF
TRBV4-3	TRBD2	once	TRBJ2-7	TGCGCCAGCAGCCAAGGGCTAGCGGGAGTTTACGAGCAGTACTTC	CASSQGLAGVYEQYF
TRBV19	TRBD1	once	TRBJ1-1	TGTGCCAGTAGTAGAGGGACAGGCCTACCTAACTGGAACACTGAAGCTTTCTTT	CASSRGTGLPNWNTEAFF
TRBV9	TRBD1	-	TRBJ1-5	TGTGCCAGCAGCGTAGGTGTTGGACAGGGGGACAATCAGCCCCAGCATTTT	CASSVGVGQGDNQPQHF
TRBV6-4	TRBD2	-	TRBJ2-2	TGTGCCAGCAGTGTAATAGCGGGGAGCACCGGGGAGCTGTTTTTT	CASSVIAGSTGELFF
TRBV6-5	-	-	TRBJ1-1	TGTGCCAGCAGTTACTCCGGGGGAGGTGAAGCTTTCTTT	CASSYSGGGEAFF
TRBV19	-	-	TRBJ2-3	TGTGCCAGTAGTATAACTACCTCTAGCACAGATACGCAGTATTTT	CASSITTSSTDTQYF
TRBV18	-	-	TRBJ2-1	TGTGCCAGCTCACCAATTACTAGGAACACTGAGCAGTTCTTC	CASSPITRNTEQFF
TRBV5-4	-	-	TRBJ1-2	TGTGCCAGCAGACCGACAGCTAACTATGGCTACACCTTC	CASRPTANYGYTF
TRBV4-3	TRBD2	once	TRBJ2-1	TGCGCCAGCAGCCAACCCCCCAGCGGGATAGTGTCTGAGCAGTTCTTC	CASSQPPSGIVSEQFF
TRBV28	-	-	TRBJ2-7	TGTGCCAGCAGTTGGGCCAAGTCCGAGCAGTACTTC	CASSWAKSEQYF